This T cell receptor beta chain derives from a study of CD8 T cells in Susac syndrome. Sequencing of TCR beta was carried out in blood CD8+ and CD4+ T cells. After extraction with the RNeasy kit, about 0.5 to 1 ug of the RNA was reverse transcribed using random hexamers. TCRdb re-called the immunoSEQ multiplex PCR reads through MiXCR, storing one row per CDR3 protein. The sample includes roughly 130,000 distinct CDR3 sequences, 90% to 95% of them seen just once. V was clipped by 4 bases and J by 5 bases; unmatched bases: 1. CDR1 and CDR2 (germline): SGHRS, YFSETQ. The CDR3 spans 12 residues. The chain recombines TRBV5-1 with TRBJ2-7, with TRBD2 identical over 9 bases. Sequencing was carried out using CD4+ T cells from PBMCs. This clonotype was obtained from a human donor in good health. Written as DNA, the CDR3 is TGCGCCAGCAGCAGGACTAGCGACGAGCAGTACTTC. As protein: CASSRTSDEQYF.